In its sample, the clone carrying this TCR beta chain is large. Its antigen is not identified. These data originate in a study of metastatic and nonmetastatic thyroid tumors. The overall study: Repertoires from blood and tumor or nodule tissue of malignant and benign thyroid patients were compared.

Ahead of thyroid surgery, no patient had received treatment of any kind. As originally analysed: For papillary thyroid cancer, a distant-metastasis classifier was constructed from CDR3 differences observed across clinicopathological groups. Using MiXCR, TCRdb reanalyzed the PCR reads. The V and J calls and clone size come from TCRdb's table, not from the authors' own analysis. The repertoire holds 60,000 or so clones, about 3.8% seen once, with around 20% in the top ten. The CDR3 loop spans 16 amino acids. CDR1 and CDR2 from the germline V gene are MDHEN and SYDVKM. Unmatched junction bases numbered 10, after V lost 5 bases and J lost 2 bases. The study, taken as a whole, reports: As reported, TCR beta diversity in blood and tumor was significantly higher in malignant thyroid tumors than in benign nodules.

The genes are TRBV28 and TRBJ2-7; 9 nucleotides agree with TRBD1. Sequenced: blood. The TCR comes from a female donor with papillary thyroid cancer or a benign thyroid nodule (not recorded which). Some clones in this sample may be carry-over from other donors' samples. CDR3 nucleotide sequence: TGTGCCAGCAGTCAAAATACAGGGGGCAGTACCTACGAGCAGTACTTC. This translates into CASSQNTGGSTYEQYF.